This passage covers 25 T cell receptor beta chains from one sample sequenced in a study of blood T cells in healthy people across ages. A second PCR, run for roughly 7 to 12 cycles, used a sample-barcoded 5' primer plus a J-beta primer mix. MiXCR, run by TCRdb on the 5' RACE reads, gives a single entry per CDR3 protein. The sample holds hundreds of thousands of distinct CDR3 sequences, roughly 44% seen once. Sample: blood. Every receptor here comes from a man aged 55 to 70 in good health.

This sequence joins TRBV20-1 and TRBJ2-5, with TRBD2 as a possible D gene (7 bases). Germline values: CDR1 DFQATT, CDR2 SNEGSKA (reference sequence). The CDR3 has 14 amino acids. The V gene lost 1 base and the J gene lost 5 bases, with 14 bases spanning the gap. The chain's CDR3 is CSARARGGVETQYF. CDR3 DNA sequence: TGCAGTGCTAGAGCAAGGGGGGGAGTTGAGACCCAGTACTTC.

The sample holds a few counts of this clonotype. This sequence joins TRBV25-1 and TRBJ1-1; D gene uncertain. Trimming shortened V by 4 bases and J by 1 base, and 10 bases separated the two germline ends. Germline-derived CDR1 and CDR2 are MGHDK and SYGVNS. The length of the CDR3 is 14 residues. The CDR3 is CASSGSSGNTEAFF. CDR3 in DNA: TGTGCCAGCAGTGGTTCGTCAGGGAACACTGAAGCTTTCTTT.

Points on this clonotype: It may be a read error: a sequence one base away is much more abundant. The chain carries TRBV5-5 and TRBJ2-7, with TRBD1 matching over 7 bases. Looked up from germline, CDR1 is SGHKS and CDR2 is YYEKEE (reference sequence). Losses at the gene ends were 2 bases for V and 2 bases for J; bases not matched to a gene: 7. This CDR3 has 15 residues. CDR3 in amino acids: CASSFRDSSPYEQYF. For the CDR3, the DNA is TGTGCCAGCAGCTTCAGGGACAGTAGCCCCTACGAGCAGTACTTC.

The rearrangement links TRBV14 to TRBJ1-1; D might be TRBD1 (5 bases). V lost 2 bases, J lost 3 bases, and 10 bases lay in between. Germline CDR1 reads SGHDN; CDR2 reads FVKESK. The CDR3 contains 14 residues. CDR3 nucleotide sequence: TGTGCCAGCAGCCAACGTTGGGGGGACACTGAAGCTTTCTTT. This gives the protein CASSQRWGDTEAFF.

This clonotype has a handful of counts. The chain has TRBV28 and TRBJ2-1; TRBD2 might be the D (5 bases). With the DNA end fitting TRBJ2-7 better, the J assignment may be wrong. This CDR3 has 14 amino acids. The germline gives CDR1 MDHEN, CDR2 SYDVKM. CDR3 protein: CASSLGSSYNEQYF. CDR3 DNA sequence: TGTGCCAGCAGTTTGGGGAGCTCCTACAATGAGCAGTACTTC.

The chain combines TRBV7-6 with TRBJ1-5; 7 bases match TRBD1. The CDR3 sequence is 15 residues long. The germline V gene encodes CDR1 SGHVS and CDR2 FNYEAQ. The V and J ends lost 5 bases and 4 bases, in that order; junction bases with no gene match: 8. CDR3 sequence (DNA): TGTGCCAGCAGCCCCCGAGGGACAGATAATCAGCCCCAGCATTTT. Its protein product is CASSPRGTDNQPQHF.

The J gene is TRBJ1-1, the V gene TRBV2; D remains ambiguous. This CDR3 has 13 amino acids. Germline CDR1 and CDR2: SNHLY and FYNNEI. Trimming cost V 7 bases and J 1 base, with 10 bases left between them. The CDR3 region is CASTIGENTEAFF. The CDR3 bases are TGTGCCAGCACGATCGGCGAGAACACTGAAGCTTTCTTT.

This clonotype has just a few counts. This chain links TRBV7-9 with TRBJ2-1, with 9 bases identical to TRBD2. V lost 8 bases, J lost 0 bases, and 2 bases stayed unmatched. The germline V gene encodes CDR1 SEHNR and CDR2 FQNEAQ (reference sequence). The CDR3 consists of 14 residues. This CDR3 reads CASERGASYNEQFF. In DNA, the CDR3 is TGTGCCAGCGAGCGGGGGGCCTCCTACAATGAGCAGTTCTTC.

This clonotype came up a few times. The V and J genes are TRBV29-1 and TRBJ2-7; D perhaps matches TRBD1 (5 bases). The length of the CDR3 is 11 residues. Deletions cut 6 bases from V and 4 bases from J, with 10 bases between. Germline V gene lookup returns CDR1 SQVTM and CDR2 ANQGSEA. As DNA, the CDR3 is TGCAGCGTCAGGGATCAATACGAGCAGTACTTC. Amino acid sequence: CSVRDQYEQYF.

The V and J genes are TRBV4-3 and TRBJ2-7, with D possibly being TRBD2 (5 bases). The CDR3 loop spans 13 amino acids. V was cut by 3 bases and J by 7 bases, with 13 bases left in between. CDR1 is LGHNA and CDR2 is YSLEER in the germline V gene. DNA of the CDR3: TGCGCCAGCAGCCAGCGCGCCGGGGATGAGCAGTACTTC. Amino acid sequence: CASSQRAGDEQYF.

This clonotype was picked up one time. V and J are TRBV24-1 and TRBJ2-5, with D hard to call. V lost 2 bases and J 1 base, leaving 16 bases between the germline ends. Germline V CDR1 and CDR2: KGHDR, SFDVKD. The CDR3 spans 17 residues. CDR3 region: CATSDSEVGFAQETQYF. CDR3 bases: TGTGCCACCAGTGATTCCGAGGTGGGGTTCGCCCAAGAGACCCAGTACTTC.

This sequence joins TRBV6-2 or TRBV6-3 and TRBJ1-2, with D possibly TRBD1 on 6 matching bases. The CDR3 loop spans 14 amino acids. Germline CDR1 reads MNHEY; CDR2 reads SVGEGT. The germline V and J ends were trimmed by 6 bases and 8 bases, with 19 bases remaining between them. The CDR3 nucleotides are TGTGCCAGCAGACAAGACGGGGGGCTGATCGGCTACACCTTC. Amino acid sequence: CASRQDGGLIGYTF.

V is TRBV11-2 and J is TRBJ2-3; D is undetermined. There are 16 residues in the CDR3. The germline V gene has CDR1 SGHAT and CDR2 FQNNGV. V was pared by 2 bases and J by 0 bases, with 12 bases between. The CDR3 sequence is CASSLSGRQSTDTQYF. The CDR3 nucleotides read TGTGCCAGCAGCTTATCCGGCAGGCAAAGCACAGATACGCAGTATTTT.

This sequence joins TRBV19 and TRBJ2-4; TRBD1 agrees at 8 bases. The J call is uncertain, as TRBJ2-7 better fits the DNA end. The CDR3 consists of 13 residues. Germline V gives CDR1 LNHDA, CDR2 SQIVND (reference sequence). CDR3 loop: CAGRTGIDYEQYF. The CDR3 DNA reads as TGTGCCGGGCGGACAGGGATAGACTACGAGCAGTACTTC.

There are a few counts of this clonotype. CDR3 DNA: TGTGCCAGCATGGGGATTGGGAATTCACCCCTCCACTTT. Amino acids: CASMGIGNSPLHF. This sequence joins TRBV27 and TRBJ1-6; D remains ambiguous. Germline V gene lookup returns CDR1 MNHEY and CDR2 SMNVEV (reference sequence). This CDR3 has 13 amino acids. Trimming took 7 bases from V and 7 from J, leaving 11 bases between them.

CDR3 region: CASSSRLAGGEQYF. The DNA of the CDR3 is TGTGCCAGCAGCTCCCGACTAGCGGGGGGTGAGCAGTACTTC. This chain links TRBV9 with TRBJ2-5, with 13 bases fitting TRBD2. CDR1 is SGDLS and CDR2 is YYNGEE in the germline V gene. CDR3 length equals 14 residues. Unmatched junction bases numbered 8, after V lost 4 bases and J lost 11 bases.

Only a few counts were recorded for this clonotype. The chain is built from TRBV12-3 or TRBV12-4 and TRBJ2-5; 14 bases line up with TRBD2. This CDR3 region has 17 residues. The junction had 14 bases not matched to a gene; V was cut back by 6 bases and J by 8 bases. CDR3 nucleotide sequence: TGTGCCAGCAGCCCAGGGGGACTAGCGGGGGATAAGAACACCCAGTACTTC. It translates to CASSPGGLAGDKNTQYF.

The gene calls are TRBV12-3 or TRBV12-4 and TRBJ1-2; 9 positions match TRBD1. The CDR3 totals 14 residues. With V trimmed by 6 bases and J by 4 bases, 6 bases remained unmatched. The CDR3 nucleotides read TGTGCCAGCAGCCCCACGGGACAGGGCTATGGCTACACCTTC. It codes for CASSPTGQGYGYTF.

On this clonotype itself: A read error may produce the germline difference seen at one junction end. The V and J genes are TRBV12-3 or TRBV12-4 and TRBJ2-7; 8 bases are a match to TRBD2. The tail of the sequence fits TRBJ2-5 better, so the J call may be wrong. The CDR3 runs to 13 residues. The CDR3 nucleotides are TGCGCCAGCGGGGGCCTCATAGGGGAGACCCAGTACTTC. This translates into CASGGLIGETQYF.

This clonotype was seen many times. CDR3 bases: TGTGCCATCAGCGGCAGCGGCTCCTACAATGAGCAGTTCTTC. This codes for CAISGSGSYNEQFF. This chain joins TRBV10-3 and TRBJ2-1, with D perhaps matching TRBD2 (5 bases). This CDR3 comprises 14 residues. Trimming shortened V by 6 bases and J by 0 bases, and 9 bases separated the two germline ends. CDR1 and CDR2 from the germline V gene are ENHRY and SYGVKD.

This clonotype was counted between two and nine times. The CDR3, as DNA: TGTGCCAGCAGTCGCGCGGGACGAGCCTCCTATAATTCACCCCTCCACTTT. It codes for CASSRAGRASYNSPLHF. This chain connects TRBV12-3 or TRBV12-4 to TRBJ1-6; tentative D call: TRBD1 (5 bases). The CDR3 covers 17 residues. V was trimmed by 5 bases and J by 0 bases, leaving 14 bases between them.

The chain recombines TRBV5-1 with TRBJ2-1, with TRBD2 identical over 8 bases. The V gene end was trimmed by 4 bases and the J gene end by 7 bases; junction bases not matched to a gene: 10. The CDR3 runs to 15 residues. Germline V gene sequence: CDR1 SGHRS, CDR2 YFSETQ. This CDR3 reads CASSPTRGGINEQFF. The CDR3, as DNA: TGCGCCAGCAGCCCGACCCGGGGGGGGATTAATGAGCAGTTCTTC.

The rearrangement links TRBV7-2 to TRBJ2-7; D may be TRBD1 (5 bases). Germline loops: CDR1 SGHTA, CDR2 FQGNSA. With 1 base removed from V and 6 bases from J, the gap between germline ends came to 7 bases. CDR3 length: 12 amino acids. CDR3: CASSLDRFEQYF. The CDR3 DNA follows: TGTGCCAGCAGCTTAGACAGGTTCGAGCAGTACTTC. The variable domain in full, completed from reference TRBV7-2 and TRBJ2-7, reads GAGVSQSPSNKVTEKGKDVELRCDPISGHTALYWYRQSLGQGLEFLIYFQGNSAPDKSGLPSDRFSAERTGGSVSTLTIQRTQQEDSAVYLCASSLDRFEQYFGPGTRLTVT.

The CDR3 region is CASSSPSGGMYEQYF. The CDR3 DNA is TGTGCCAGCAGTTCTCCTAGCGGGGGGATGTACGAGCAGTACTTC. The V gene is TRBV28, the J gene TRBJ2-4, with 11 bases lining up with TRBD2. The end of the DNA aligns better with TRBJ2-7, so the J call may be wrong. The CDR3 totals 15 residues. CDR1 and CDR2 from the germline V gene are MDHEN and SYDVKM.

The chain employs TRBV14 and TRBJ2-4; 8 bases are a match to TRBD1. The germline V gene has CDR1 SGHDN and CDR2 FVKESK. V shed 4 bases and J 13 bases; nucleotides not matched to a gene: 18. This CDR3 has 16 amino acids. CDR3 loop: CASSPLWGAGGREQYF. The CDR3 nucleotides are TGTGCCAGCAGCCCCCTTTGGGGGGCAGGGGGCAGGGAGCAGTACTTC.